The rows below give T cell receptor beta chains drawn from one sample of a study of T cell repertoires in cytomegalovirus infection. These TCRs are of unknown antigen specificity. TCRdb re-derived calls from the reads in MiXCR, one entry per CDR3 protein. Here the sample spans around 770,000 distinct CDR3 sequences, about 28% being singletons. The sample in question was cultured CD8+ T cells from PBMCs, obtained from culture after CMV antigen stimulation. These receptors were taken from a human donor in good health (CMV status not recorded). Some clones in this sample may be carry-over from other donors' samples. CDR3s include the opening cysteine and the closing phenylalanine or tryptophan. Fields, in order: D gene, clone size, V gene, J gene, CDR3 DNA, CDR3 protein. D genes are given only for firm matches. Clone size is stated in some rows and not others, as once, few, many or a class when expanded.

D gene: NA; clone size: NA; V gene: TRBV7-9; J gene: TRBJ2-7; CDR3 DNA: TGTGCCAGCAGCTCCCCCGAGGGCTACGAGCAGTACTTC; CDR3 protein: CASSSPEGYEQYF
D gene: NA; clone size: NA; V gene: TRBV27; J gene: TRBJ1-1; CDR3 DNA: TGTGCCAGCAGCGCCTGGGGGGTGTACACTGAAGCTTTCTTT; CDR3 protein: CASSAWGVYTEAFF
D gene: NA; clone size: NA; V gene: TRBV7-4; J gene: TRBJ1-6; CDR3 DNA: TGTGCCAGCAGCCTTCCCGAGGATTCACCCCTCCACTTT; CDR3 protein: CASSLPEDSPLHF
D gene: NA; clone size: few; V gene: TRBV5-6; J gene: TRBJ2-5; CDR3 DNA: TGTGCCAGCAGCTTCGGCTCCAGCGAGACCCAGTACTTC; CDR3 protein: CASSFGSSETQYF
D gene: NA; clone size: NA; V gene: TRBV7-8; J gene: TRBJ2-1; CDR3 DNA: TGTGCCAGCAGCTTAGAGAGGTCCCAGTACAATGAGCAGTTCTTC; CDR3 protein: CASSLERSQYNEQFF
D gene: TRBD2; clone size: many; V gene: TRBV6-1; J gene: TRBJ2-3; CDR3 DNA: TGTGCCAACGGACTAGCGGATAGCACAGATACGCAGTATTTT; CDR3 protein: CANGLADSTDTQYF
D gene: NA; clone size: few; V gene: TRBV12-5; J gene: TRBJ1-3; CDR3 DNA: TGTGCTAGTGGTTTGGTGCTGGACCGACGCCCGGGAAACACCATATATTTT; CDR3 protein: CASGLVLDRRPGNTIYF
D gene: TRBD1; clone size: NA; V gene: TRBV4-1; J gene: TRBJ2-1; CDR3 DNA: TGCGCCAGCAGCCAAGATGGAGAAGCTTTCGGGACAGGGCCCTACAATGAGCAGTTCTTC; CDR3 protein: CASSQDGEAFGTGPYNEQFF
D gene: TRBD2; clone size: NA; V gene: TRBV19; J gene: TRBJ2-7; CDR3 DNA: TGTGCCAGTAGTATCGGACTAGCATCGGTCGAGCAGTACTTC; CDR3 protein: CASSIGLASVEQYF
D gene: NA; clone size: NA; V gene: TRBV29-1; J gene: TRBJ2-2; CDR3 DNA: TGCAGCGTTGAAGCGCAGGGAAGCACCGGGGAGCTGTTTTTT; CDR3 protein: CSVEAQGSTGELFF
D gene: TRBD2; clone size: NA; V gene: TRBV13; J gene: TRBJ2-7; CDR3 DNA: TGTGCCAGCAGCCCCTTAGCGGGGGCCGCCTACGAGCAGTACTTC; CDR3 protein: CASSPLAGAAYEQYF
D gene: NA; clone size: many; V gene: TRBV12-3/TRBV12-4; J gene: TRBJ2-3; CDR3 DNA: TGTGCCAGCAGTTACCCCTCGACTTATGGTACGCAGTATTTT; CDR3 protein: CASSYPSTYGTQYF
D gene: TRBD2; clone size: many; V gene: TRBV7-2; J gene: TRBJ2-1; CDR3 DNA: TGTGCCAGCAGCTTTAGCGGGGGGAGTGAGCAGTTCTTC; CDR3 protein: CASSFSGGSEQFF
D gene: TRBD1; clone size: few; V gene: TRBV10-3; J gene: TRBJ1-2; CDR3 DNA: TGTGCCATCAGAGTCTTGGACAGGGGTTCTCCCCCTAACTATGGCTACACCTTC; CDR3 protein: CAIRVLDRGSPPNYGYTF
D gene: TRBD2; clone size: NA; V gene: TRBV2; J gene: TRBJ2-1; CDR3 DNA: TGTGCCAGCAGTGAATGGGGCGGGGGGTATATTGAGCAGTTCTTC; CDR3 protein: CASSEWGGGYIEQFF
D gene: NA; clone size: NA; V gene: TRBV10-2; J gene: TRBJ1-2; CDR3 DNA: TGCGCCAGCAGTGAATCACGTCGCAGGCATGGCTACACCTTC; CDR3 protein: CASSESRRRHGYTF
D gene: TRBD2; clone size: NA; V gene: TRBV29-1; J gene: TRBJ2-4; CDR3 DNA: TGCAGCGTTGAAGATCCGGGAGGATGGACACTGAAAAACATTCAGTACTTC; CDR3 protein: CSVEDPGGWTLKNIQYF
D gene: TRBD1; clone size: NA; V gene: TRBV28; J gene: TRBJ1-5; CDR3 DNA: TGTGCCAGCAGTTTTGTAACAGGGGGCGCCAATCAGCCCCAGCATTTT; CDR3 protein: CASSFVTGGANQPQHF
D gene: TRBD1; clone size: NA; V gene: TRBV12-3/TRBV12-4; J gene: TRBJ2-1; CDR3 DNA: TGTGCCAGCAGTCTGGACAGGGCCCATGAGCAGTTCTTC; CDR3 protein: CASSLDRAHEQFF
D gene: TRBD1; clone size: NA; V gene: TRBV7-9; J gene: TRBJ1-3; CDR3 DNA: TGTGCCAGCAGCCCGCCTGGGACAGGGGGAAACACCATATATTTT; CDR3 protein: CASSPPGTGGNTIYF
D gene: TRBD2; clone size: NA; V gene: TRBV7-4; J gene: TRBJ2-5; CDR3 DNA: TGTGCCGGCCGACGGTCCGTAGCGGGGGCCCGTGAGACCCAGTACTTC; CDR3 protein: CAGRRSVAGARETQYF
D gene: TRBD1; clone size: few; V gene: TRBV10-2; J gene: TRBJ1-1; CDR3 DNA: TGCGCCAGCAGTATCTACAGGGGCAGGACTATGAACACTGAAGCTTTCTTT; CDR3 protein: CASSIYRGRTMNTEAFF
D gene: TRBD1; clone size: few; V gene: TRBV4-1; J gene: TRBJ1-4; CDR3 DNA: TGCGCCAGCAGCCGTGACAGGGTTGACGAAAAACTGTTTTTT; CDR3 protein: CASSRDRVDEKLFF
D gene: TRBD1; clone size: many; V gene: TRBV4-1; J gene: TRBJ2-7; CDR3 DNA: TGCGCCAGCAGCCAATCCCAGGGGGTCGCCTACGAGCAGTACTTC; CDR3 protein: CASSQSQGVAYEQYF
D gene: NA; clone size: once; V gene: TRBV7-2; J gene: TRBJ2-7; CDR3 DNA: TGTGTCAGCAGCTTAGGCGACGAGCAGTACTTC; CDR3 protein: CVSSLGDEQYF
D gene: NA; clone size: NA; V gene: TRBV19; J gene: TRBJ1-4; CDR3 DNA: TGTGCCAGTAGGTCAGCGGAGCGTTGGGATGAAAAACTGTTTTTT; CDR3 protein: CASRSAERWDEKLFF
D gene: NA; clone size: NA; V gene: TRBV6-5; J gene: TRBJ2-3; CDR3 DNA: TGTGCCAGCAACCCCGGGGTTTTCTTCACAGATACGCAGTATTTT; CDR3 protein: CASNPGVFFTDTQYF
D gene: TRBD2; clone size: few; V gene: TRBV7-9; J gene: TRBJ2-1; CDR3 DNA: TGTGCCAGCAGCTTCACAGCGGGGGGGAACAATGAGCAGTTCTTC; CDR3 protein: CASSFTAGGNNEQFF
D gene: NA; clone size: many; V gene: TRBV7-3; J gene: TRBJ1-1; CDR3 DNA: TGTGCCAGCAGCAACACCGACGGATTTGAAGCTTTCTTT; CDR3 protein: CASSNTDGFEAFF
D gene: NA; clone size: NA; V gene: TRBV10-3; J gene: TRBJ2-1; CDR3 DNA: TGTGCCATCAGAGAGGGTGTTCGCGGATATCCCTACAATGAGCAGTTCTTC; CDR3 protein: CAIREGVRGYPYNEQFF
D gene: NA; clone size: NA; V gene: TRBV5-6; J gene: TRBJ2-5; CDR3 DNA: TGTGCCAGCAGCTCCGAAGGGGTCCAAGAGACCCAGTACTTC; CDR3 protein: CASSSEGVQETQYF
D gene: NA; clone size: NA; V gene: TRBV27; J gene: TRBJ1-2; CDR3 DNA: TGTGCCAGCAGTACGGACAGTTTTAACTATGGCTACACCTTC; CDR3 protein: CASSTDSFNYGYTF
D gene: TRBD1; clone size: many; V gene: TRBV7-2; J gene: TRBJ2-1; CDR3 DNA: TGTGCCAGCAGCTCCCGGGACAGGCAAGACAATGAGCAGTTCTTC; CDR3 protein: CASSSRDRQDNEQFF
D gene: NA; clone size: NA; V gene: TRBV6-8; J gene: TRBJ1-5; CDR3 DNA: TGTGCCAGCAGTTACGTGGTAGGGAGTCAGCCCCAGCATTTT; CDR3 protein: CASSYVVGSQPQHF
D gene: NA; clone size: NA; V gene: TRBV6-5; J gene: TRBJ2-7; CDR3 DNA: TGTGCCAGCAGGAGACAGGGACTTGGTGAGCAGTACTTC; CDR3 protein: CASRRQGLGEQYF
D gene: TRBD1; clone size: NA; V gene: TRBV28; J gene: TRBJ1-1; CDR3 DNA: TGTGCCAGCAGACCGTTCAATTCGGGACAGGAGAACACTGAAGCTTTCTTT; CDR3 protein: CASRPFNSGQENTEAFF
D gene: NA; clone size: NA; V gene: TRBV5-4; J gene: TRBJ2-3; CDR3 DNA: TGTGCCAGCAGCCCTTTGGGACAGGCCGGCGGGGGGGCCAGCACAGATACGCAGTATTTT; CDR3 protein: CASSPLGQAGGGASTDTQYF
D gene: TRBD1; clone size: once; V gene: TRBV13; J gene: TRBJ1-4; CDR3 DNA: TGTGCCAGCAGCTTAGTCAACAGGGGGCCTGGAGAAAAACTGTTTTTT; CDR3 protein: CASSLVNRGPGEKLFF
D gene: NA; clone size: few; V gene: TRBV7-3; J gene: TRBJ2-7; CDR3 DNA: TGTGCCAGCAGCTCCCGGGTCCTCCCCAATTACGAGCAGTACTTC; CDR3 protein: CASSSRVLPNYEQYF
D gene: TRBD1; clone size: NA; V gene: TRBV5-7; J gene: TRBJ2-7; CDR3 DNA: TGTGCCAGCAGCTGCCGGGACAGAGTGTACGAGCAGTACTTC; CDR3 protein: CASSCRDRVYEQYF
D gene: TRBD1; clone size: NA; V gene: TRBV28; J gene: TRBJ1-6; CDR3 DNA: TGTGCCAGCAGCCTGGCCGAGGACAGGGACTATTCACCCCTCCACTTT; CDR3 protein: CASSLAEDRDYSPLHF
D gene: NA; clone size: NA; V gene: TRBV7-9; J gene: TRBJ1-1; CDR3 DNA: TGTGCCAGCAGCTTAGATGGCAGATTGAACACTGAAGCTTTCTTT; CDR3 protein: CASSLDGRLNTEAFF
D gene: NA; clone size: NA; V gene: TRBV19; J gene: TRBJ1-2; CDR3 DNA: TGTGCCAGTAGTATAGATTCGCGAACTAACTATGGCTACACCTTC; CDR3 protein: CASSIDSRTNYGYTF
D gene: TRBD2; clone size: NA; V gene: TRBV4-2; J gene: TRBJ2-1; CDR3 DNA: TGTGCCAGCAGCCAGAGCGGGGGGGCGGGGGATGAGCAGTTCTTC; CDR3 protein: CASSQSGGAGDEQFF
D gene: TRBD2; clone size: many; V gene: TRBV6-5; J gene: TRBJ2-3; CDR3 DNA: TGTGCCAGCAGTTACGGGCGGCCGGGGGGGCCTTTGGACACAGATACGCAGTATTTT; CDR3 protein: CASSYGRPGGPLDTDTQYF
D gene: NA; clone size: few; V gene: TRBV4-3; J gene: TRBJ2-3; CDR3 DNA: TGCGCCAGCGCCCCAAAGGGAACAGATACGCAGTATTTT; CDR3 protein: CASAPKGTDTQYF
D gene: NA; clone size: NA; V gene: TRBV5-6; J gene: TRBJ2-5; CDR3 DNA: TGTGCCAGCGGGACGGGGACCCAGTACTTC; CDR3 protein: CASGTGTQYF
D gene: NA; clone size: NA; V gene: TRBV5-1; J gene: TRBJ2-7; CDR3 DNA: TGCGCCAGCAGCCCACAGGGAAGGGAAGGGATCGAGCAGTACTTC; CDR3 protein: CASSPQGREGIEQYF
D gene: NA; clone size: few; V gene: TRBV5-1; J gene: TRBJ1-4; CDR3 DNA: TGCGCCAGCAGCTGTCGGAGAGAGAATGAAACTAATGAAAAACTGTTTTTT; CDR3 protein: CASSCRRENETNEKLFF
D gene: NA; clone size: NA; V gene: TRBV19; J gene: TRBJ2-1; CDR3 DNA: TGTGCCAGTAGTTGGGCTCCTTACAATGAGCAGTTCTTC; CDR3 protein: CASSWAPYNEQFF
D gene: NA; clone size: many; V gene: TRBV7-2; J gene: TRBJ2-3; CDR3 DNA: TGTGCCAGCAGCTTTGGCAAATACACAGATACGCAGTATTTT; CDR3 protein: CASSFGKYTDTQYF
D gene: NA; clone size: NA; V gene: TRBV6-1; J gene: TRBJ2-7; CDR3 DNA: TGTGCCAGCAGCCCCGAGGGGGACGGGACCCCACCCTACGAGCAGTACTTC; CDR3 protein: CASSPEGDGTPPYEQYF
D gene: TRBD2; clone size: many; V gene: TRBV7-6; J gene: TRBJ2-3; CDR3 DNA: TGTGCCAGCAGCTACCTCTCCCCCCTAGCGGGTATAACCACAGATACGCAGTATTTT; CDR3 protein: CASSYLSPLAGITTDTQYF
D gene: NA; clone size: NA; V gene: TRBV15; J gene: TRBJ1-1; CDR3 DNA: TGTGCCACCAGCAGAGGGACGGGATTCAGTAGGACTGAAGCTTTCTTT; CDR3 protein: CATSRGTGFSRTEAFF
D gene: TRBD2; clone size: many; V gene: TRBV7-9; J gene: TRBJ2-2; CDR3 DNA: TGTGCCAGCAGCGGACTAGCGGGGGACACCGGGGAGCTGTTTTTT; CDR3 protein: CASSGLAGDTGELFF
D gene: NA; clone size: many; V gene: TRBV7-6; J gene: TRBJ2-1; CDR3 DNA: TGTGCCAGCAGCTTAATTGAAGTTTACGACAATGAGCAGTTCTTC; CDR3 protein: CASSLIEVYDNEQFF
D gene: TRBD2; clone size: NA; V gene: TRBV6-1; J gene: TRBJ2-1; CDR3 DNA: TGTGCCAGCAGTTGGGCGGGCGGGAGCTCCTACAATGAGCAGTTCTTC; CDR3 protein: CASSWAGGSSYNEQFF
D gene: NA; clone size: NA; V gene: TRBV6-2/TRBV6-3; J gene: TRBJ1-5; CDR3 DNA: TGTGCCAGCAGCCTAGCCCGGGACGTGGGGGGCAATCAGCCCCAGCATTTT; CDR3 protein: CASSLARDVGGNQPQHF
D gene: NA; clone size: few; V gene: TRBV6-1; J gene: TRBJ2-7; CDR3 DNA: TGTGCCAGCAGCGCGTACCTGGCCTACGAGCAGTACTTC; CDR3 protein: CASSAYLAYEQYF